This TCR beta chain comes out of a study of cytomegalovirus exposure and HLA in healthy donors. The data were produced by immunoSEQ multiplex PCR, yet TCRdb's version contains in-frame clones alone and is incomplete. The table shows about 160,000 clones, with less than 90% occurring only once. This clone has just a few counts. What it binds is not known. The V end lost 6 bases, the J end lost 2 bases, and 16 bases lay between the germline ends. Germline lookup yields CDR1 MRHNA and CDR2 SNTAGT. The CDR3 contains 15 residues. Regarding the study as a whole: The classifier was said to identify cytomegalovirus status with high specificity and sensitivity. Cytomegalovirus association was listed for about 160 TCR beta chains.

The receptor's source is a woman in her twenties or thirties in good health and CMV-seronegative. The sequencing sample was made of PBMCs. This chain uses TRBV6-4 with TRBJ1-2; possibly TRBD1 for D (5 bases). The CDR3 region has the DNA TGTGCCAGCAGACTTAGGGACCATCCAAACTATGGCTACACCTTC. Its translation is CASRLRDHPNYGYTF.